These 21 T cell receptor beta chains were sequenced from one sample in a study of OX40 agonist ivuxolimab in advanced cancers. Here immunoSEQ multiplex PCR was the method, and the copy in TCRdb shows in-frame clones only, minus some. The sample holds about 58,000 clones; about nine tenths are singletons and the top ten take 1.5% to 2%. This specimen was CD4+ or CD8+ T cells sorted from blood, taken in a trial of the OX40 agonist ivuxolimab. The receptors were sampled from an adult with an advanced solid tumor such as melanoma, head and neck, liver or kidney cancer.

J is TRBJ2-6 and V is TRBV18, with D hard to call. Trimming stripped 1 base from V and 4 bases from J, with 2 bases between. Germline CDR1 and CDR2: KGHSH and LQKENI. CDR3 size: 13 residues. CDR3: CASSPLGANVLTF. DNA of the CDR3: TGTGCCAGCTCACCACTGGGGGCCAACGTCCTGACTTTC.

The gene calls are TRBV20-1 and TRBJ1-1, with a possible D match to TRBD1 (6 bases). Germline V CDR1 and CDR2: DFQATT, SNEGSKA (reference sequence). The V and J ends lost 5 bases and 4 bases respectively, with 8 bases between them. The CDR3 has 11 residues. The CDR3 loop reads CSASGATEAFF. As DNA, the CDR3 is TGCAGTGCTTCAGGGGCCACTGAAGCTTTCTTT.

On this clone itself: The junction departs from germline at one end; a sequencing error may be responsible. V and J are TRBV6-1 and TRBJ2-1; the match to TRBD2 covers 12 bases. Per the germline V gene, CDR1 is MNHNS and CDR2 is SASEGT. This CDR3 has 18 residues. CDR3 loop: CASSERLAGVGSDNEQFF. DNA of the CDR3: TGTGCCAGCAGTGAGAGACTAGCGGGAGTTGGCTCCGACAATGAGCAGTTCTTC.

The chain is built from TRBV20-1 and TRBJ1-3; D unclear. CDR3 length: 10 amino acids. With 6 bases removed from V and 1 base from J, the gap between germline ends came to 1 base. Looked up from germline, CDR1 is DFQATT and CDR2 is SNEGSKA (reference sequence). The CDR3 sequence: CSASGNTIYF. The DNA for the CDR3 is TGCAGTGCATCTGGAAACACCATATATTTT.

This clone was observed a single time. V is TRBV2 and J is TRBJ1-4; TRBD1 agrees at 7 bases. The CDR3 loop spans 13 amino acids. The germline gives CDR1 SNHLY, CDR2 FYNNEI. V trimming: 6 bases; J trimming: 6 bases; junction bases outside the gene matches: 4. This chain's CDR3 is CASRAGTDEKLFF. The CDR3 DNA is TGTGCCAGCAGGGCCGGGACAGATGAAAAACTGTTTTTT.

The chain recombines TRBV7-9 with TRBJ2-1; D unclear. The CDR3 has 14 residues. Trimming took 4 bases from V and 5 from J, leaving 12 bases between them. In germline, CDR1 is SEHNR, CDR2 FQNEAQ (reference sequence). CDR3 DNA: TGTGCCAGCAGCTGGCCGGGTCTCGACAATGAGCAGTTCTTC. Amino acid sequence: CASSWPGLDNEQFF.

This chain connects TRBV4-3 to TRBJ1-1; D gene ambiguous. The V gene's germline CDR1 is LGHNA and CDR2 YSLEER. V was shortened by 4 bases and J by 2 bases, with 23 bases between the two germline ends. This CDR3 has 18 residues. CDR3 in DNA: TGCGCCAGCAGCCCATCCCCAATGGGGAGTGACACCAACACTGAAGCTTTCTTT. Amino acid sequence: CASSPSPMGSDTNTEAFF.

The J gene is TRBJ1-2, the V gene TRBV28; D is perhaps TRBD1 (6 bases). Germline CDR1 reads MDHEN; CDR2 reads SYDVKM. V shed 5 bases and J shed 0 bases, with 16 bases lying between them. The CDR3 has 16 amino acids. As DNA, the CDR3 is TGTGCCAGCAGTCCTCCAACGGGGGGCTCTAACTATGGCTACACCTTC. Translating it yields CASSPPTGGSNYGYTF.

The chain has TRBV27 and TRBJ2-7, with 7 bases fitting TRBD2. This CDR3 region has 14 residues. The V gene end was trimmed by 9 bases and the J gene end by 7 bases; junction bases not matched to a gene: 15. In germline, CDR1 is MNHEY, CDR2 SMNVEV (reference sequence). The CDR3 protein is CARWGGNRAREQYF. The CDR3 DNA reads TGTGCCAGGTGGGGGGGAAATCGGGCGAGAGAGCAGTACTTC.

This chain links TRBV10-3 with TRBJ1-1; 9 bases are a match to TRBD1. The V segment lost 5 bases and the J segment 4 bases; nucleotides outside the gene matches: 8. Germline CDR1 ENHRY, CDR2 SYGVKD. CDR3 length: 15 amino acids. The CDR3 nucleotides are TGTGCCATCAGTTACCCGGGACAGGGACTCACTGAAGCTTTCTTT. Protein sequence: CAISYPGQGLTEAFF.

This chain links TRBV6-5 with TRBJ1-5; TRBD1 might be the D (6 bases). CDR1 MNHEY and CDR2 SVGAGI come from the germline V gene. Deletions cut 6 bases from V and 2 bases from J, with 14 bases between. This CDR3 has 15 amino acids. For the CDR3, the DNA is TGTGCCAGCAGGACGGGGGCTGAGGGCAATCAGCCCCAGCATTTT. Translated: CASRTGAEGNQPQHF.

The chain recombines TRBV7-2 with TRBJ1-6; TRBD1 matches at 8 bases. The germline CDR1 and CDR2 sequences are SGHTA and FQGNSA. This CDR3 is built from 14 residues. The ends lost 6 bases at V and 7 bases at J; junction bases unmatched: 5. The CDR3 DNA follows: TGTGCCAGCAGGGACAGGGTGGGGAATTCACCCCTCCACTTT. Protein sequence: CASRDRVGNSPLHF.

The V and J genes are TRBV14 and TRBJ2-5; 11 bases agree with TRBD2. The J call is uncertain, as TRBJ2-7 better fits the DNA end. Germline values: CDR1 SGHDN, CDR2 FVKESK. CDR3 length: 15 amino acids. The CDR3, as DNA: TGTGCCAGCAGCCAAGATTGGGGACTAGCGGACGAGCAGTACTTC. Translation: CASSQDWGLADEQYF.

V usage is TRBV6-1 and J usage is TRBJ1-1; TRBD1 aligns across 8 bases. Trimming cost V 5 bases and J 1 base; bases outside gene matches: 6. CDR3 size: 15 residues. Germline V lookup: CDR1 MNHNS, CDR2 SASEGT. The CDR3: CASSNPGTGNTEAFF. The CDR3 DNA follows: TGTGCCAGCAGTAATCCCGGGACAGGGAACACTGAAGCTTTCTTT.

The rearrangement links TRBV27 to TRBJ2-7; no definite D call. Germline values: CDR1 MNHEY, CDR2 SMNVEV (reference sequence). V shed 3 bases and J shed 6 bases, with 3 bases lying between them. The CDR3 covers 10 residues. CDR3 protein: CASSLVEQYF. CDR3 DNA: TGTGCCAGCAGTTTGGTCGAGCAGTACTTC.

This CDR3 reads CASRRTGVYGYTF. CDR3 DNA sequence: TGTGCCAGCAGAAGAACAGGGGTCTATGGCTACACCTTC. The chain is built from TRBV14 and TRBJ1-2, with 7 bases that match TRBD1. Germline V lookup: CDR1 SGHDN, CDR2 FVKESK. J gave up 4 bases and V 6 bases, and 5 bases lay outside the gene matches. The CDR3 runs to 13 residues.

J is TRBJ2-3 and V is TRBV29-1; no clear D. This CDR3 contains 12 residues. With 5 bases removed from V and 4 bases from J, the gap between germline ends came to 10 bases. CDR1 and CDR2 (germline): SQVTM, ANQGSEA. DNA of the CDR3: TGCAGCGTTCTTGACGGCCCAGATACGCAGTATTTT. The encoded protein is CSVLDGPDTQYF.

V usage is TRBV6-6 and J usage is TRBJ1-2; 9 positions match TRBD1. CDR1 is MNHNY, CDR2 SVGAGI, per germline (reference sequence). The J segment lost 5 bases and the V segment lost 6 bases, leaving 7 bases of the junction unmatched. The CDR3 is 14 residues long. The CDR3 loop reads CASSTRTGAYGYTF. The CDR3, as DNA: TGTGCCAGCAGCACACGGACAGGGGCGTATGGCTACACCTTC.

This chain joins TRBV2 and TRBJ2-1; tentatively, D is TRBD2 (5 bases). Per the germline V gene, CDR1 is SNHLY and CDR2 is FYNNEI. V was pared by 6 bases and J by 3 bases, with 15 bases between. The CDR3 sequence is 15 residues long. The CDR3 sequence is CASRSRAELYNEQFF. The CDR3 DNA reads TGTGCCAGCAGGTCGAGAGCGGAACTCTACAATGAGCAGTTCTTC.

The chain is built from TRBV11-2 and TRBJ2-3; unclear D gene. The CDR3 is 12 residues long. Trimming left V 4 bases short and J 0 bases short, with 2 bases between. CDR1 is SGHAT and CDR2 is FQNNGV in the germline V gene. CDR3 in amino acids: CASSSSTDTQYF. As DNA, the CDR3 is TGTGCCAGCAGCTCGAGCACAGATACGCAGTATTTT.

This clone is a singleton in its sample. The rearrangement joins TRBV7-3 to TRBJ2-1; D gene unclear. Trimming cost V 2 bases and J 6 bases, with 8 bases left between them. Germline lookup yields CDR1 SGHTA and CDR2 FQGTGA. This CDR3 region has 13 residues. CDR3 sequence reads: CASSLQDGNEQFF. The CDR3, as DNA: TGTGCCAGCAGCTTACAGGACGGCAATGAGCAGTTCTTC.